This TCR beta chain was captured by sequencing in a study of cytomegalovirus exposure and HLA in healthy donors. Study observations and caveats: It was found in a later analysis that first-cohort TCR clusters tended to co-occur in the 95 to 150 validation repertoires. Among TCR sequences, most were rare, though some public TCRs appeared in many donors. The authors enumerated around 150 TCR beta chains as linked to cytomegalovirus.

V shed 1 base and J shed 4 bases, with 10 bases lying between them. The length of the CDR3 is 15 residues. From germline, CDR1 is SGHTA and CDR2 FQGTGA. A remark on this clone: The target antigen is unknown.

Using immunoSEQ multiplex PCR, the repertoire was profiled, and TCRdb retains in-frame clones only, with some absent. The repertoire has about 110,000 clones, roughly 90% of them found once; the top ten carry roughly 1.4%. The source of this sequence is a woman younger than 45 in good health and CMV-seropositive. The genes are TRBV7-3 and TRBJ2-2, with D possibly being TRBD2 (6 bases). The sequenced sample was PBMCs. Here the CDR3 reads CASSLMPGATGELFF. CDR3 nucleotides: TGTGCCAGCAGCTTAATGCCGGGAGCCACCGGGGAGCTGTTTTTT.